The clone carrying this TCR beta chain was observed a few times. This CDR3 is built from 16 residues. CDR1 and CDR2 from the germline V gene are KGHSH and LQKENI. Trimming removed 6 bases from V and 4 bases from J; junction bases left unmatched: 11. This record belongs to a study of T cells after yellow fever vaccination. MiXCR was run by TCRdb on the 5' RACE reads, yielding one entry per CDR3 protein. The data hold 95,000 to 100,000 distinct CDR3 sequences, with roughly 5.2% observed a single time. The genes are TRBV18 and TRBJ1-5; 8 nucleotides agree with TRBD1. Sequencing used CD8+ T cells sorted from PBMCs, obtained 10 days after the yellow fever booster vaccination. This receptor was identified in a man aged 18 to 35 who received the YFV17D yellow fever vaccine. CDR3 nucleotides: TGTGCCAGCTCCCCTTCCCCGGACAGGGAAAATCAGCCCCAGCATTTT. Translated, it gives CASSPSPDRENQPQHF.